Listed here are 18 T cell receptor beta chains from one sample, sequenced in a study of T cell responses to AZD1222 COVID-19 vaccine. Method: immunoSEQ multiplex PCR; TCRdb's copy keeps in-frame clones and lacks some. Of 95,000 to 150,000 clones listed, around 91% are singletons. The sample here was peripheral blood, taken on day 0 of AZD1222 vaccination. The receptor set was obtained from an adult in good health.

The chain uses TRBV7-3 and TRBJ2-1; 10 bases align to TRBD2. J gave up 3 bases and V 0 bases, and 5 bases lay outside the gene matches. From germline, CDR1 is SGHTA and CDR2 FQGTGA. The CDR3 contains 17 residues. The CDR3 DNA reads as TGTGCCAGCAGCTTAACGCGTAGCGGGGGGTTCTACAATGAGCAGTTCTTC. Translation gives CASSLTRSGGFYNEQFF.

The rearrangement links TRBV15 to TRBJ1-4; D not certain. CDR3 length: 13 residues. The germline V gene encodes CDR1 LNHNV and CDR2 YYDKDF (reference sequence). V shed 1 base and J shed 13 bases, with 13 bases lying between them. Here the CDR3 DNA reads TGTGCCACCAGCAGAGCTGACCGTGGAAGACTGTTTTTT. Translating gives CATSRADRGRLFF.

The gene calls are TRBV7-9 and TRBJ2-7; TRBD1 matches at 10 bases. J lost 7 bases, V lost 4 bases, and 13 bases had no gene match. CDR3 length: 16 residues. CDR1 is SEHNR, CDR2 FQNEAQ, per germline (reference sequence). The CDR3 bases are TGTGCCAGCAGCTCCTCCAGACAGGGGGCCTCGAGGGAGCAGTACTTC. It codes for CASSSSRQGASREQYF. Filled out from reference TRBV7-9 and TRBJ2-7, the complete variable domain reads DTGVSQNPRHKITKRGQNVTFRCDPISEHNRLYWYRQTLGQGPEFLTYFQNEAQLEKSRLLSDRFSAERPKGSFSTLEIQRTEQGDSAMYLCASSSSRQGASREQYFGPGTRLTVT.

V gene TRBV11-2 combines with J gene TRBJ2-1; 10 bases align to TRBD2. Losses at the gene ends were 6 bases for V and 5 bases for J; bases not matched to a gene: 7. The V gene's germline CDR1 is SGHAT and CDR2 FQNNGV. This CDR3 spans 15 amino acids. The CDR3 DNA reads as TGTGCCAGCAGACCTCTAGCGGGGGCCCACAATGAGCAGTTCTTC. Translation: CASRPLAGAHNEQFF.

This chain uses TRBV6-1 with TRBJ1-5, with a weak D call TRBD1 (5 bases). The CDR3 totals 15 residues. Deletions cut 3 bases from V and 3 bases from J, with 12 bases between. Per germline, CDR1 MNHNS and CDR2 SASEGT. The CDR3: CASSENGRANQPQHF. The CDR3 coding sequence is TGTGCCAGCAGTGAGAACGGCAGGGCCAATCAGCCCCAGCATTTT.

This chain connects TRBV29-1 to TRBJ2-1, with TRBD2 identical over 16 bases. From germline, CDR1 is SQVTM and CDR2 ANQGSEA. J was trimmed by 6 bases and V by 7 bases; bases with no gene match: 9. The CDR3 loop spans 16 amino acids. The CDR3 DNA is TGCAGCGCCTCCGGGACTAGCGGGAGGGTATCCAATGAGCAGTTCTTC. As protein: CSASGTSGRVSNEQFF.

The chain joins TRBV5-1 to TRBJ2-1, with 7 nucleotides matching TRBD1. The trim removed 0 bases at V and 5 bases at J, leaving 2 bases unmatched. Germline assignment: CDR1 SGHRS and CDR2 YFSETQ. The CDR3 has 14 amino acids. The CDR3 bases are TGCGCCAGCAGCTTGGAAGGGACAGACAATGAGCAGTTCTTC. Encoded protein: CASSLEGTDNEQFF.

The genes are TRBV27 and TRBJ1-6, with 7 bases lining up with TRBD1. The germline CDR1 and CDR2 sequences are MNHEY and SMNVEV (reference sequence). Trimming at V came to 5 bases and at J to 7 bases, leaving 5 bases not matched to a gene. This CDR3 is 14 amino acids long. In DNA form, the CDR3 reads TGTGCCAGCAGTATGACAGGGAACAATTCACCCCTCCACTTT. This sequence encodes CASSMTGNNSPLHF.

This clone has just a few counts. The CDR3 reads CASSYNRDIRSGNTIYF. CDR3 sequence (DNA): TGTGCCAGCAGTTATAACCGGGACATACGCTCTGGAAACACCATATATTTT. The V and J genes are TRBV4-2 and TRBJ1-3, with D possibly TRBD1 on 6 matching bases. V lost 6 bases to trimming and J lost 0 bases, with 18 bases between them. The germline V gene has CDR1 LGHNA and CDR2 YNFKEQ. The CDR3 is made up of 17 amino acids.

This rearrangement joins TRBV11-2 to TRBJ2-1, with a possible D match to TRBD1 (6 bases). The CDR3 is made up of 16 amino acids. The V end was cut by 5 bases, the J end by 8 bases, with 22 bases between. Germline V gene data show CDR1 as SGHAT and CDR2 as FQNNGV. This chain's CDR3 is CASSRQGQGISDEQFF. The CDR3 DNA reads TGTGCCAGCAGCCGCCAGGGGCAGGGTATATCGGATGAGCAGTTCTTC.

The chain recombines TRBV18 with TRBJ2-2; no clear D gene. This CDR3 comprises 16 residues. Germline CDR1 is KGHSH and CDR2 is LQKENI. V shed 6 bases and J shed 3 bases, with 17 bases lying between them. CDR3 residues: CASSLTRWADTGELFF. The CDR3 DNA reads TGTGCCAGCTCGCTTACGCGGTGGGCCGACACCGGGGAGCTGTTTTTT.

This clone was counted only a few times. The V gene is TRBV7-9, the J gene TRBJ1-4; D is perhaps TRBD1 (5 bases). The V end was cut by 5 bases, the J end by 7 bases, with 14 bases between. The CDR3 is 14 residues long. The V gene's germline CDR1 is SEHNR and CDR2 FQNEAQ (reference sequence). The CDR3 spells CASSGRTMGEKLFF. CDR3 DNA: TGTGCCAGCAGCGGGCGGACAATGGGTGAAAAACTGTTTTTT. Complete variable domain (other parts from reference TRBV7-9 and TRBJ1-4): DTGVSQNPRHKITKRGQNVTFRCDPISEHNRLYWYRQTLGQGPEFLTYFQNEAQLEKSRLLSDRFSAERPKGSFSTLEIQRTEQGDSAMYLCASSGRTMGEKLFFGSGTQLSVL.

The DNA of the CDR3 is TGTGCCAGCAGTAGTAAGGGTCAGCCCCAGCATTTT. Translation: CASSSKGQPQHF. The V call is TRBV27, the J call TRBJ1-5, with D uncertain. This CDR3 is built from 12 residues. From germline, CDR1 is MNHEY and CDR2 SMNVEV (reference sequence). The V gene lost 5 bases and the J gene lost 6 bases, with 8 bases spanning the gap.

A word on this clone: A read error may account for a junction end that differs from germline. This sequence joins TRBV25-1 and TRBJ2-3; D gene ambiguous. The CDR3 consists of 11 residues. Germline V gene sequence: CDR1 MGHDK, CDR2 SYGVNS. The CDR3 region is CASRDWDTQYF. The CDR3 DNA is TGTGCCAGCCGTGACTGGGATACGCAGTATTTT.

The chain uses TRBV28 and TRBJ2-4; the D gene is possibly TRBD1 (6 bases). The CDR3 sequence is 16 residues long. The germline V gene has CDR1 MDHEN and CDR2 SYDVKM. V lost 6 bases and J lost 0, with 15 bases in between. For the CDR3, the DNA is TGTGCCAGCAGAACCTCGGGACATAGAGCCAAAAACATTCAGTACTTC. Its translation is CASRTSGHRAKNIQYF.

This rearrangement joins TRBV7-9 to TRBJ1-2, with D possibly being TRBD1 (6 bases). Germline CDR1 is SEHNR and CDR2 is FQNEAQ (reference sequence). This CDR3 contains 15 residues. V dropped 6 bases and J dropped 0 bases, with 14 bases sitting between them. Written as DNA, the CDR3 is TGTGCCAGCAGGGATCAGGACAGACCTAACTATGGCTACACCTTC. Translated, it gives CASRDQDRPNYGYTF. Looking up the rest from reference TRBV7-9 and TRBJ1-2 gives the full variable domain: DTGVSQNPRHKITKRGQNVTFRCDPISEHNRLYWYRQTLGQGPEFLTYFQNEAQLEKSRLLSDRFSAERPKGSFSTLEIQRTEQGDSAMYLCASRDQDRPNYGYTFGSGTRLTVV.

The chain employs TRBV18 and TRBJ2-2; 9 positions match TRBD1. This CDR3 has 15 residues. Germline values: CDR1 KGHSH, CDR2 LQKENI. V lost 6 bases and J lost 0; bases outside the gene matches: 2. Written as DNA, the CDR3 is TGTGCCAGCTCGCGACAGGGGGCGAACACCGGGGAGCTGTTTTTT. This encodes CASSRQGANTGELFF.

The CDR3 protein is CASSLGLGAQETQYF. The CDR3 bases are TGTGCCAGCAGCTTAGGGCTCGGGGCACAAGAGACCCAGTACTTC. The chain is built from TRBV7-3 and TRBJ2-5, with D perhaps matching TRBD1 or TRBD2 (5 bases each). There are 15 residues in the CDR3. CDR1 and CDR2 from the germline V gene are SGHTA and FQGTGA. Trimming took 2 bases from V and 2 from J, leaving 12 bases between them. Supplemented by reference TRBV7-3 and TRBJ2-5, the full variable domain reads GAGVSQTPSNKVTEKGKYVELRCDPISGHTALYWYRQSLGQGPEFLIYFQGTGAADDSGLPNDRFFAVRPEGSVSTLKIQRTERGDSAVYLCASSLGLGAQETQYFGPGTRLLVL.